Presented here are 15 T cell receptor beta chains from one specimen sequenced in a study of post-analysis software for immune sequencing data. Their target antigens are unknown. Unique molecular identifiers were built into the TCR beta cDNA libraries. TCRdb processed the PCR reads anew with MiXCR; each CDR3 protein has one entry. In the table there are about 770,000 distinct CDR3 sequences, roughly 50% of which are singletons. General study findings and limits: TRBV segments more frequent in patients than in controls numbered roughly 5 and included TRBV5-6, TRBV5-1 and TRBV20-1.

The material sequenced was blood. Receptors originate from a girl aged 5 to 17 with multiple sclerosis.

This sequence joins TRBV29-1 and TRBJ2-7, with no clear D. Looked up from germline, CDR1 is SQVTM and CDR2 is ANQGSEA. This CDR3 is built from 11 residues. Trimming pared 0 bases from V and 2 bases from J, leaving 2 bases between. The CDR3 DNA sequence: TGCAGCGTTGAAGACGCCTACGAGCAGTACTTC. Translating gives CSVEDAYEQYF.

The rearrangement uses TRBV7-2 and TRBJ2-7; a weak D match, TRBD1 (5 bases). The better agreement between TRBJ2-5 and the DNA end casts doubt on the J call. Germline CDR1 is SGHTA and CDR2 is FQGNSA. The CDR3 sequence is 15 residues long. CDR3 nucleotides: TGTGCCAGCAGCTTAGAGGTCCATAAGGGGGAGACCCAGTACTTC. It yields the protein CASSLEVHKGETQYF.

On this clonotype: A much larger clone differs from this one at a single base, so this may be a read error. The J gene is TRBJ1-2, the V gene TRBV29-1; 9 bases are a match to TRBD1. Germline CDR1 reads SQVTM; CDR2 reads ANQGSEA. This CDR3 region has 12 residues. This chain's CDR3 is CSVETGGSGCTF. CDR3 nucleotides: TGCAGCGTTGAGACAGGGGGAAGTGGCTGCACCTTC.

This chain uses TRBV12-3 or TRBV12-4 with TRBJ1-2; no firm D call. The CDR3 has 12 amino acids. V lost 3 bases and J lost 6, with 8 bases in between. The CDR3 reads CASSFGGNGYTF. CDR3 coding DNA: TGTGCCAGCAGTTTTGGCGGGAATGGCTACACCTTC.

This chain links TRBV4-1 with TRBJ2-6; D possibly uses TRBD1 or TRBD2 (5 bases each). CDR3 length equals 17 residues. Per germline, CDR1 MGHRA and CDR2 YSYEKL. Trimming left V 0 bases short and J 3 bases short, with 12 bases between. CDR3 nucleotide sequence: TGCGCCAGCAGCCAAGATCGCCCTGGGGGTGGGGCCAACGTCCTGACTTTC. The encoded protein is CASSQDRPGGGANVLTF.

The chain's CDR3 is CASRLIGTRETQYF. CDR3 DNA: TGTGCCAGCAGACTAATCGGGACTAGGGAGACCCAGTACTTC. This chain joins TRBV12-3 or TRBV12-4 and TRBJ2-5, with TRBD2 identical over 8 bases. After removal of 6 bases from V and 5 bases from J, the junction contained 8 bases not matched to a gene. This CDR3 region has 14 residues.

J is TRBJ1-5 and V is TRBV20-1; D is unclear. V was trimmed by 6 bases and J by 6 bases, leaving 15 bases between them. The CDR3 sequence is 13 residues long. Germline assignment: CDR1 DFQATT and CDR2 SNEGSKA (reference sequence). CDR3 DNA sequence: TGCAGTGCAAAGGTCGGGTCAGCTCAGCCCCAGCATTTT. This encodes CSAKVGSAQPQHF.

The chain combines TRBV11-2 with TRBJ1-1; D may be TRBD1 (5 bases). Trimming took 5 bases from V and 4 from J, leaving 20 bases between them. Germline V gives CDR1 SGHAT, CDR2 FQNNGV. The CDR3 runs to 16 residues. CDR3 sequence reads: CASSPYPWQGRTEAFF. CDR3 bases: TGTGCCAGCAGCCCCTATCCCTGGCAGGGTCGCACTGAAGCTTTCTTT.

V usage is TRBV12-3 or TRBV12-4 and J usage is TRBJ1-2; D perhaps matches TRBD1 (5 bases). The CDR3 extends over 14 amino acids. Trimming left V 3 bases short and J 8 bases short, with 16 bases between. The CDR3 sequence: CASSFGGRSGGYTF. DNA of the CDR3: TGTGCCAGCAGTTTCGGGGGACGAAGTGGAGGCTACACCTTC.

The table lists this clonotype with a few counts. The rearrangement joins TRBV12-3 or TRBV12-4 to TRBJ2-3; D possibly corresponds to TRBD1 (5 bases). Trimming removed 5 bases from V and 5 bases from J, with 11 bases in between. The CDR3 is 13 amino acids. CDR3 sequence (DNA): TGTGCCAGCAGTCCCAGGGAATTAGATACGCAGTATTTT. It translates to CASSPRELDTQYF.

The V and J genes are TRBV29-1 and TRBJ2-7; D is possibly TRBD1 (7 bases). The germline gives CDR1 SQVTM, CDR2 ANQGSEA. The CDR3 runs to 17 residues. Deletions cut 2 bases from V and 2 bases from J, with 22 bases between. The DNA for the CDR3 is TGCAGCGTTGAACTCCGGGACAGCATTGGACTACCCTACGAGCAGTACTTC. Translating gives CSVELRDSIGLPYEQYF.

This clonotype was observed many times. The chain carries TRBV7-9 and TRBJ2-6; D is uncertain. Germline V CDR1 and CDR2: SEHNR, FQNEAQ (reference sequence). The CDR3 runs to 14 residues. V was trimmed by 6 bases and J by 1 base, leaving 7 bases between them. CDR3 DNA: TGTGCCAGCAGTCTCCATTCTGGGGCCAACGTCCTGACTTTC. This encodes CASSLHSGANVLTF.

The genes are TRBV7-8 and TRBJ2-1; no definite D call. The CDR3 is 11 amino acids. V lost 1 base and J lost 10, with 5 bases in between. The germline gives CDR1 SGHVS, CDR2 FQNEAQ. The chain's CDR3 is CASSLETEQFF. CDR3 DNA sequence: TGTGCCAGCAGCTTAGAGACAGAGCAGTTCTTC.

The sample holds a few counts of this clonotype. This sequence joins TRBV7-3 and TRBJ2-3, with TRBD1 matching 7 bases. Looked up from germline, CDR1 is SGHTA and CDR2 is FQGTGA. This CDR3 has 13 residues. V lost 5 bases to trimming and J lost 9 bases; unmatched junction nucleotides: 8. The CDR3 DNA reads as TGTGCCAGCAGCCCAGGGTCGGGACAGACGCAGTATTTT. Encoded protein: CASSPGSGQTQYF.

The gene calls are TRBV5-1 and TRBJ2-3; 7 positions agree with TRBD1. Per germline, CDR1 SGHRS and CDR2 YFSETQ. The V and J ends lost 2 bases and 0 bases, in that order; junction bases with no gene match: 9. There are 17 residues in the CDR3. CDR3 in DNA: TGCGCCAGCAGCTTCCCTCCGACAGGGTTTAGCACAGATACGCAGTATTTT. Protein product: CASSFPPTGFSTDTQYF.